Listed below are T cell receptor beta chains from one sample, sequenced in a study of CD8+ T cells in alopecia areata. Using immunoSEQ multiplex PCR, the repertoire was profiled, and TCRdb retains in-frame clones only, with some absent. The sample has 110,000 to 150,000 clones, about 60% seen once. Sequenced material: CD4+ T cells sorted from blood, taken at week 0. All receptors come from a human donor with alopecia areata. Each CDR3 is given with its conserved first and last residue. The order of the fields is clone size, V gene, J gene, D gene, CDR3 protein, CDR3 DNA. The D gene is left open where the match is weak. Some rows have no size entry. The others give once, few or many, or a class for an expanded clone.

clone size: .; V gene: TRBV29-1; J gene: TRBJ2-3; D gene: .; CDR3 protein: CSVARGRDTQYF; CDR3 DNA: TGCAGCGTTGCCAGGGGACGAGATACGCAGTATTTT
clone size: .; V gene: TRBV2; J gene: TRBJ2-5; D gene: TRBD1; CDR3 protein: CASCPGQGAYETQYF; CDR3 DNA: TGTGCCAGCTGCCCGGGACAGGGGGCTTATGAGACCCAGTACTTC
clone size: .; V gene: TRBV18; J gene: TRBJ2-7; D gene: .; CDR3 protein: CASSSGTLGEQYF; CDR3 DNA: TGTGCCAGCTCATCCGGGACATTGGGCGAGCAGTACTTC
clone size: .; V gene: TRBV7-2; J gene: TRBJ2-1; D gene: .; CDR3 protein: CASSPYSSQQFF; CDR3 DNA: TGTGCCAGCAGCCCGTATAGTAGTCAGCAGTTCTTC
clone size: .; V gene: TRBV4-3; J gene: TRBJ2-5; D gene: .; CDR3 protein: CASSQALAMETQYF; CDR3 DNA: TGCGCCAGCAGCCAAGCTCTAGCGATGGAGACCCAGTACTTC
clone size: .; V gene: TRBV5-6; J gene: TRBJ1-4; D gene: TRBD1; CDR3 protein: CASSLPGQGDEKLFF; CDR3 DNA: TGTGCCAGCAGCTTGCCGGGACAGGGAGATGAAAAACTGTTTTTT
clone size: .; V gene: TRBV4-3; J gene: TRBJ2-5; D gene: .; CDR3 protein: CASSQGIGETQYF; CDR3 DNA: TGCGCCAGCAGCCAAGGAATCGGGGAGACCCAGTACTTC
clone size: .; V gene: TRBV5-1; J gene: TRBJ2-7; D gene: TRBD1; CDR3 protein: CASSLGGQGDPYEQYF; CDR3 DNA: TGCGCCAGCAGCTTGGGGGGACAGGGGGACCCCTACGAGCAGTACTTC
clone size: .; V gene: TRBV19; J gene: TRBJ1-2; D gene: .; CDR3 protein: CASSTRGVLYGYTF; CDR3 DNA: TGTGCCAGTAGTACCCGGGGGGTGCTCTATGGCTACACCTTC
clone size: .; V gene: TRBV15; J gene: TRBJ1-2; D gene: TRBD1; CDR3 protein: CATSREKGAYGYTF; CDR3 DNA: TGTGCCACCAGCAGGGAGAAGGGGGCTTACGGCTACACCTTC
clone size: .; V gene: TRBV9; J gene: TRBJ2-1; D gene: TRBD1; CDR3 protein: CASSAPGTGLAEQFF; CDR3 DNA: TGTGCCAGCAGTGCACCCGGGACAGGGCTTGCTGAGCAGTTCTTC
clone size: .; V gene: TRBV7-9; J gene: TRBJ1-1; D gene: .; CDR3 protein: CASSFGGWTEAFF; CDR3 DNA: TGTGCCAGCAGCTTCGGGGGGTGGACTGAAGCTTTCTTT
clone size: few; V gene: TRBV5-6; J gene: TRBJ1-1; D gene: .; CDR3 protein: CATRPLGKTEAFF; CDR3 DNA: TGTGCCACCCGCCCGCTTGGGAAGACTGAAGCTTTCTTT
clone size: .; V gene: TRBV5-1; J gene: TRBJ2-7; D gene: TRBD1; CDR3 protein: CASSRMGQGTTYEQYF; CDR3 DNA: TGCGCCAGCAGCAGAATGGGACAGGGAACGACCTACGAGCAGTACTTC
clone size: .; V gene: TRBV5-6; J gene: TRBJ2-5; D gene: TRBD2; CDR3 protein: CASSSKSIPGTSRETQYF; CDR3 DNA: TGTGCCAGCAGCTCCAAAAGCATTCCCGGGACTAGTCGTGAGACCCAGTACTTC
clone size: .; V gene: TRBV29-1; J gene: TRBJ1-2; D gene: TRBD1; CDR3 protein: CSVGRGQGGGYTF; CDR3 DNA: TGCAGCGTTGGGAGGGGACAGGGAGGTGGCTACACCTTC
clone size: few; V gene: TRBV19; J gene: TRBJ1-1; D gene: TRBD1; CDR3 protein: CASSMTGENTEAFF; CDR3 DNA: TGTGCCAGTAGTATGACAGGGGAGAACACTGAAGCTTTCTTT